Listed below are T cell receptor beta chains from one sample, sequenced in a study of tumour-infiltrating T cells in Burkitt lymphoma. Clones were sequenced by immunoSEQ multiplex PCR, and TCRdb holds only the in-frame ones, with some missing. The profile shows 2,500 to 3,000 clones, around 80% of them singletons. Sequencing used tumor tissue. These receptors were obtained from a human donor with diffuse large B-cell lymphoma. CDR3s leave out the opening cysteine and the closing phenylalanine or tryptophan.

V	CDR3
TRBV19	ASSRTITGELF
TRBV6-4	ASRDTPNTEAF
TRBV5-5	ASSLRTGVGETQY
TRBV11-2	ASSLYQGAGEQY
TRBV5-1	ASSPGQLNTGELF
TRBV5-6	ASSNGLAGAAGLYYEQY
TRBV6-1	ASSGWGFAEAF
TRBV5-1	ASSLEGPNYGYT
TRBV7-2	ASRTLGDTEAF
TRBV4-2	ASSQATSAGVYGYT
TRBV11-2	ASSWTVQETQY
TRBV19	ASSIYLEAF
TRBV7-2	ASSLGPSVGTDTQY
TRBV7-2	ASSQAQRYT
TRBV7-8	ASSREWRVSNNEQF
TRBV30	AWGRGSGEDYGYT
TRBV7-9	ASSGPGTMDEQF
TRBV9	ASSVVYDRATGANVLT
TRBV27	ASGENQPQH
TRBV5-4	ASSLAGQGLQY
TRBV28	ASSPISGSSSYNEQF
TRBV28	ASSLNIGDVIWASYEQY
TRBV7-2	ASSLGRNQPQH
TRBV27	ASSLFGMGTDTQY
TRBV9	ASSVYQGIDLGDEKLF
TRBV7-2	ASSLEASGGYNEQF
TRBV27	ASSEVWGITGELF
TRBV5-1	ASSLEGAPGNTIY
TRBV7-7	ASSLSSSNQPQH
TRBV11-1	ASTSGTGTYEQY
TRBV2	ASSASSYEQY
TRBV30	AWSYTRTNLNTGELF
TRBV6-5	ASSYTDSRFSYGYT
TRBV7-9	ASSLRTGSVAF
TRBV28	ASSWGGLAPNEQF
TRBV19	ASRKANEKLF
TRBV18	ASSPPDHRANYGYT
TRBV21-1	RRGGPMNTEAF
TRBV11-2	ASSLAGGRETQY
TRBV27	ASSLRAGSYNEQF
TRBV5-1	ASSETVGNVLT
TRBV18	ASSPRSQWEETQY
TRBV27	ASSGHFGLAENTGELF